These 22 T cell receptor beta chains originate from one sample sequenced in a study of blood T cell repertoires in COVID-19. TCRdb keeps only in-frame clones here, not all; method: immunoSEQ multiplex PCR. The table records 150,000 to 200,000 clones, about 88% of them present only once. Sample: peripheral blood. The source is a woman in her thirties with active or convalescent COVID-19.

This chain connects TRBV4-1 to TRBJ1-5, with D unclear. Germline values: CDR1 MGHRA, CDR2 YSYEKL. The CDR3 is 16 amino acids. Between the trimmed V and J ends, which lost 1 base and 1 base, there was a span of 11 bases. The CDR3 is CASSQGWAGSNQPQHF. The CDR3 region has the DNA TGCGCCAGCAGCCAAGGTTGGGCGGGGAGCAATCAGCCCCAGCATTTT.

The rearrangement joins TRBV19 to TRBJ1-2; D uncertain. The CDR3 loop spans 14 amino acids. V lost 5 bases, J lost 4 bases, and 14 bases lay in between. The V gene's germline CDR1 is LNHDA and CDR2 SQIVND (reference sequence). The DNA of the CDR3 is TGTGCCAGTAGTCAGGCCCGAGAGAGCTATGGCTACACCTTC. Its translation is CASSQARESYGYTF. Full variable domain (rest looked up from reference TRBV19 and TRBJ1-2): DGGITQSPKYLFRKEGQNVTLSCEQNLNHDAMYWYRQDPGQGLRLIYYSQIVNDFQKGDIAEGYSVSREKKESFPLTVTSAQKNPTAFYLCASSQARESYGYTFGSGTRLTVV.

This rearrangement joins TRBV7-2 to TRBJ1-6; D is ambiguous. CDR1 is SGHTA, CDR2 FQGNSA, per germline. V lost 2 bases, J lost 5 bases, and 13 bases lay in between. CDR3 length equals 16 residues. CDR3 residues: CASSLIWTEDNSPLHF. The CDR3, as DNA: TGTGCCAGCAGCTTAATCTGGACGGAGGATAATTCACCCCTCCACTTT.

CDR3 residues: CATSGSGTTNYNEQFF. CDR3 sequence (DNA): TGTGCCACCAGTGGCTCCGGGACAACCAACTACAATGAGCAGTTCTTC. This chain connects TRBV24-1 to TRBJ2-1; TRBD1 is a possible D gene (6 bases). The CDR3 totals 16 residues. CDR1 and CDR2 (germline): KGHDR, SFDVKD. The ends were cut back, 5 bases at V and 3 bases at J, with 16 bases in the middle.

The V gene is TRBV6-5, the J gene TRBJ1-5; maybe TRBD1 (5 bases). V lost 5 bases and J lost 5, with 13 bases in between. Germline CDR1 and CDR2: MNHEY and SVGAGI. The CDR3 spans 14 residues. CDR3 loop: CASSRDSRYQPQHF. The CDR3 DNA is TGTGCCAGCAGTAGAGACAGCAGATATCAGCCCCAGCATTTT.

To note about this clone: Different DNA sequences within this sample yield the same CDR3. This rearrangement joins TRBV19 to TRBJ2-7, with a possible D match to TRBD2 (7 bases). The CDR3 sequence is 15 residues long. V dropped 1 base and J dropped 1 base, with 11 bases sitting between them. Germline assignment: CDR1 LNHDA and CDR2 SQIVND (reference sequence). The CDR3 is CASSIGGGRSYEQYF. The CDR3 bases are TGTGCCAGTAGTATAGGGGGGGGGCGATCCTACGAGCAGTACTTC.

In its sample, this clone was seen once. The chain links TRBV11-3 to TRBJ2-7; D possibly corresponds to TRBD2 (5 bases). This CDR3 is built from 13 residues. V lost 1 base, J lost 7 bases, and 11 bases lay in between. CDR1 SGHNT and CDR2 YENEEA come from the germline V gene. The CDR3 DNA is TGTGCCAGCAGCTTAGGCGGCGGGTATGAGCAGTACTTC. Translation: CASSLGGGYEQYF.

The rearrangement uses TRBV29-1 and TRBJ2-7, with 7 nucleotides matching TRBD1. Germline assignment: CDR1 SQVTM and CDR2 ANQGSEA. The CDR3 has 14 amino acids. V lost 3 bases and J lost 4; bases outside the gene matches: 9. CDR3 coding DNA: TGCAGCGTTGAGGTACAGGGGACGTTATACGAGCAGTACTTC. Translation gives CSVEVQGTLYEQYF.

The chain carries TRBV29-1 and TRBJ2-1, with D perhaps matching TRBD1 (6 bases). Germline CDR1 is SQVTM and CDR2 is ANQGSEA. CDR3 length equals 13 residues. Trimming removed 1 base from V and 8 bases from J, with 12 bases in between. The CDR3 nucleotides read TGCAGCGTTGAAGGGGAACAGGGATATGAGCAGTTCTTC. It codes for CSVEGEQGYEQFF.

The rearrangement joins TRBV2 to TRBJ2-5; possibly TRBD1 for D (5 bases). The germline V gene encodes CDR1 SNHLY and CDR2 FYNNEI. The CDR3 is 14 amino acids. The V and J ends lost 6 bases and 0 bases respectively, with 11 bases between them. The CDR3 sequence is CASRTDKNQETQYF. The CDR3 DNA reads as TGTGCCAGCAGGACAGACAAGAACCAAGAGACCCAGTACTTC.

The gene calls are TRBV7-8 and TRBJ1-4; TRBD1 matches 8 bases. The germline V gene has CDR1 SGHVS and CDR2 FQNEAQ. With V trimmed by 5 bases and J by 8 bases, 7 bases remained unmatched. The CDR3 runs 14 residues. CDR3 nucleotide sequence: TGTGCCAGCAGCATGGACAGGGTCGGAGAAAAACTGTTTTTT. Its translation: CASSMDRVGEKLFF.

The J gene is TRBJ1-3, the V gene TRBV7-9, with TRBD1 matching 9 bases. The CDR3 extends over 15 amino acids. J lost 3 bases, V lost 5 bases, and 5 bases had no gene match. Per germline, CDR1 SEHNR and CDR2 FQNEAQ (reference sequence). DNA of the CDR3: TGTGCCAGCAGCGGGACAGGGCTTCATGGAAACACCATATATTTT. Amino acid sequence: CASSGTGLHGNTIYF.

CDR3 DNA: TGTGCCAGCAGCTTAGTGGAGGGGGCGGGGGATACGCAGTATTTT. It is translated as CASSLVEGAGDTQYF. The J gene is TRBJ2-3, the V gene TRBV13; possible D gene TRBD1, 7 bases. CDR1 is PRHDT and CDR2 is FYEKMQ in the germline V gene (reference sequence). V dropped 1 base and J dropped 6 bases, with 14 bases sitting between them. The CDR3 runs 15 residues.

The table lists this clone with a count of one. The sample carries other DNA sequences with the same CDR3. This chain connects TRBV11-2 to TRBJ1-2; TRBD1 agrees at 8 bases. Germline V gene data show CDR1 as SGHAT and CDR2 as FQNNGV. The CDR3 runs to 13 residues. The V and J ends lost 1 base and 5 bases, in that order; junction bases with no gene match: 0. This CDR3 reads CASSLGQGYGYTF. Here the CDR3 DNA reads TGTGCCAGCAGCTTAGGACAGGGGTATGGCTACACCTTC.

This clone showed up just once. This sequence joins TRBV6-5 and TRBJ1-5; the D gene is possibly TRBD1 (5 bases). The germline gives CDR1 MNHEY, CDR2 SVGAGI. V lost 6 bases and J lost 6, with 12 bases in between. The CDR3 sequence is 13 residues long. DNA of the CDR3: TGTGCCAGCAGGGATCCGGGGGTTCAGCCCCAGCATTTT. It translates to CASRDPGVQPQHF.

The rearrangement uses TRBV7-2 and TRBJ1-2; no firm D call. The length of the CDR3 is 13 residues. The germline V gene encodes CDR1 SGHTA and CDR2 FQGNSA. Deletions cut 3 bases from V and 8 bases from J, with 13 bases between. DNA for the CDR3: TGTGCCAGCAGCTTTAGCCGAGAGTCAGGCTACACCTTC. Residues: CASSFSRESGYTF.

The CDR3 DNA is TGTGCCAGCAGTTATAATACAGGGGGCAACTATGGCTACACCTTC. It codes for CASSYNTGGNYGYTF. The chain couples TRBV6-2 or TRBV6-3 to TRBJ1-2, with 9 bases lining up with TRBD1. V lost 3 bases to trimming and J lost 2 bases; unmatched junction nucleotides: 4. The CDR3 has 15 residues. The germline gives CDR1 MNHEY, CDR2 SVGEGT.

This clone was counted a single time. The chain employs TRBV2 and TRBJ2-7; D is possibly TRBD1 (6 bases). Germline V gene lookup returns CDR1 SNHLY and CDR2 FYNNEI. V shed 8 bases and J shed 1 base, with 12 bases lying between them. The CDR3 runs 13 residues. CDR3 amino acids: CASEEQGSYEQYF. The CDR3, as DNA: TGTGCCAGCGAAGAACAGGGATCCTACGAGCAGTACTTC.

The rearrangement joins TRBV18 to TRBJ2-7, with D maybe TRBD1 (5 bases). There are 14 residues in the CDR3. Germline V gives CDR1 KGHSH, CDR2 LQKENI. V lost 4 bases, J lost 5 bases, and 15 bases lay in between. CDR3 sequence reads: CASSRIKTVDEQYF. In DNA form, the CDR3 reads TGTGCCAGCTCACGCATAAAGACAGTTGACGAGCAGTACTTC.

There are a few counts of this clone. The chain has TRBV15 and TRBJ1-2; D is ambiguous. V was clipped by 4 bases and J by 0 bases, with 9 bases between them. The CDR3 runs to 14 residues. The V gene's germline CDR1 is LNHNV and CDR2 YYDKDF (reference sequence). The DNA of the CDR3 is TGTGCCACCAGCATTTTTCAGGCTAACTATGGCTACACCTTC. Residues: CATSIFQANYGYTF. The variable domain in full, with the rest retrieved from reference TRBV15 and TRBJ1-2, is DAMVIQNPRYQVTQFGKPVTLSCSQTLNHNVMYWYQQKSSQAPKLLFHYYDKDFNNEADTPDNFQSRRPNTSFCFLDIRSPGLGDTAMYLCATSIFQANYGYTFGSGTRLTVV.

The rearrangement uses TRBV21-1 and TRBJ1-2; the table's D call TRBD1 went unverified against the DNA. TRBV21-1 is flagged as a pseudogene. CDR3 length: 14 amino acids. In DNA form, the CDR3 reads TGTGCCAGCAGCATTGGACAGGAGGAGAATGGCTACACCTTC. This gives the protein CASSIGQEENGYTF.

V usage is TRBV15 and J usage is TRBJ1-1; 7 bases are a match to TRBD1. The trim removed 6 bases at V and 10 bases at J, leaving 11 bases unmatched. The CDR3 is made up of 13 amino acids. CDR1 LNHNV and CDR2 YYDKDF come from the germline V gene (reference sequence). CDR3 residues: CATSLEGGARAFF. The CDR3 DNA is TGTGCCACCAGTTTGGAAGGGGGCGCCAGAGCTTTCTTT. The full variable domain, with the rest looked up from reference TRBV15 and TRBJ1-1, is DAMVIQNPRYQVTQFGKPVTLSCSQTLNHNVMYWYQQKSSQAPKLLFHYYDKDFNNEADTPDNFQSRRPNTSFCFLDIRSPGLGDTAMYLCATSLEGGARAFFGQGTRLTVV.